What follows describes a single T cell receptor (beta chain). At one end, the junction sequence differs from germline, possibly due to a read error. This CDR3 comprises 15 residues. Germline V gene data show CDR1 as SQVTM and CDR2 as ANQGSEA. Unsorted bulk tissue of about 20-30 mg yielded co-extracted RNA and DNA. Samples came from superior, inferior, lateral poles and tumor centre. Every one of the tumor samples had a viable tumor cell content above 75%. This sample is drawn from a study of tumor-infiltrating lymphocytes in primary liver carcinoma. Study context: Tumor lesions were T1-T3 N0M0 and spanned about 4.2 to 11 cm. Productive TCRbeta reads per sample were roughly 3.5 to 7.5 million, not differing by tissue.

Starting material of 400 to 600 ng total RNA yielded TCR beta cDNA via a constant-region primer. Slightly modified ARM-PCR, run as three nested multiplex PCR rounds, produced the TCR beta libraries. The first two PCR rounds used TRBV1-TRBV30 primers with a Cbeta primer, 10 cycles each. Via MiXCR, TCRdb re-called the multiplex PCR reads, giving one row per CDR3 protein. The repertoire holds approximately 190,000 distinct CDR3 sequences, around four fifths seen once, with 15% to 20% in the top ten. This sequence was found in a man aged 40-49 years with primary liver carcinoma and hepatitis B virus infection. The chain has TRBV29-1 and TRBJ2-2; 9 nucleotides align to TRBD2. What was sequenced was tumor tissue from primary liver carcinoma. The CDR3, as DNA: TGCAGCGTTGGGACTAGCGAGACGAACACGGGGGAGCTGTTTTTT. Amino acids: CSVGTSETNTGELFF.